The 26 T cell receptor beta chains below were found in one sample sequenced in a study of post-analysis software for immune sequencing data (dated by TCRdb to 2013 to 2016). What the authors observed across the whole study: A handful of TRBV segments, including TRBV5-6, TRBV5-1 and TRBV20-1, were significantly more frequent in patients than controls.

The antigens of these receptors remain unknown. The library was built by means of PCR. Reads for this sample came from an Illumina HiSeq 2500. To reduce PCR and sequencing biases, unique molecular identifiers were built into the TCR beta cDNA libraries. The public sequencing data were trimmed at Q25 with fastp and processed into clonotypes with MiXCR by TCRdb, which kept only in-frame beta chains. Duplicate CDR3 protein sequences are folded into a single record with the most common DNA and genes. The sample records hundreds of thousands of distinct CDR3 sequences, roughly 40% of which are singletons. The ten largest clones represent roughly 1.8% of the sample. Sample: blood. All receptors derive from a girl aged 5-17 years with multiple sclerosis.

The chain has TRBV20-1 and TRBJ1-2; weak D call: TRBD1 (5 bases). Between the trimmed V and J ends, which lost 2 bases and 3 bases, there was a span of 13 bases. Germline lookup yields CDR1 DFQATT and CDR2 SNEGSKA (reference sequence). The CDR3 runs to 14 residues. The CDR3 coding sequence is TGCAGTGCTAGACATGCAGGGTATGACTATGGCTACACCTTC. It specifies CSARHAGYDYGYTF.

There are a few counts of this clonotype. The chain links TRBV29-1 to TRBJ2-2; D is perhaps TRBD1 or TRBD2 (5 bases each). The V end was cut by 1 base, the J end by 6 bases, with 12 bases between. Germline V lookup: CDR1 SQVTM, CDR2 ANQGSEA. The CDR3 length is 14 residues. CDR3 amino acids: CSVEAGTASGELFF. CDR3 in DNA: TGCAGCGTTGAAGCGGGGACGGCCTCCGGGGAGCTGTTTTTT.

The chain has TRBV6-6 and TRBJ2-5; the match to TRBD2 covers 10 bases. Trimming removed 7 bases from V and 5 bases from J; junction bases left unmatched: 13. Germline V gene sequence: CDR1 MNHNY, CDR2 SVGAGI (reference sequence). The CDR3 loop spans 16 amino acids. The CDR3 reads CASTSFSGGRGETQYF. CDR3 DNA: TGTGCCAGCACGAGCTTTAGCGGGGGGCGGGGGGAGACCCAGTACTTC.

V usage is TRBV5-6 and J usage is TRBJ1-4, with unresolved D. V was trimmed by 1 base and J by 9 bases, leaving 13 bases between them. This CDR3 contains 14 residues. CDR1 is SGHDT, CDR2 YYEEEE, per germline. The CDR3 loop reads CASSLLGPGKKLFF. CDR3 DNA: TGTGCCAGCAGCTTGCTAGGGCCGGGAAAAAAACTGTTTTTT.

The gene calls are TRBV6-1 and TRBJ2-1; D not certain. The germline CDR1 and CDR2 sequences are MNHNS and SASEGT. Trimming pared 11 bases from V and 1 base from J, leaving 6 bases between. The CDR3 runs 11 residues. CDR3 bases: TGTGCCCTAAAGTCCTACAATGAGCAGTTCTTC. Amino acids: CALKSYNEQFF.

V usage is TRBV3-1 and J usage is TRBJ2-5; 8 nucleotides match TRBD2. Trimming removed 0 bases from V and 7 bases from J; junction bases left unmatched: 4. The CDR3 extends over 14 amino acids. Germline V gene data show CDR1 as LGHDT and CDR2 as YNNKEL (reference sequence). CDR3 loop: CASSQEGGGRTQYF. The CDR3 nucleotides are TGTGCCAGCAGCCAAGAAGGCGGGGGGCGGACCCAGTACTTC.

V usage is TRBV5-6 and J usage is TRBJ1-2; 7 bases map to TRBD1. In germline, CDR1 is SGHDT, CDR2 YYEEEE. V lost 6 bases, J lost 4 bases, and 6 bases stayed unmatched. The CDR3 length is 13 residues. CDR3 loop: CASNFRDSYGYTF. CDR3 sequence (DNA): TGTGCCAGCAACTTTAGGGACAGCTATGGCTACACCTTC.

In this sample, this clonotype turned up once. The genes are TRBV2 and TRBJ2-1; a weak D match, TRBD1 (6 bases). From germline, CDR1 is SNHLY and CDR2 FYNNEI. This CDR3 comprises 16 residues. With 3 bases removed from V and 1 base from J, the gap between germline ends came to 13 bases. Here the CDR3 reads CASSELRGNSYNEQFF. The DNA of the CDR3 is TGTGCCAGCAGTGAGTTGAGGGGGAATTCCTACAATGAGCAGTTCTTC.

At least ten counts were recorded for this clonotype. The V and J genes are TRBV20-1 and TRBJ1-2; D may be TRBD1 (5 bases). The CDR3 is 13 amino acids. Germline V gives CDR1 DFQATT, CDR2 SNEGSKA (reference sequence). V was pared by 1 base and J by 6 bases, with 12 bases between. The CDR3 protein is CSARVEGFHGYTF. DNA for the CDR3: TGCAGTGCTAGAGTAGAGGGGTTCCATGGCTACACCTTC.

This chain links TRBV7-9 with TRBJ2-1, with D tentatively TRBD2 (7 bases). Between the trimmed V and J ends, which lost 5 bases and 5 bases, there was a span of 19 bases. The germline V gene has CDR1 SEHNR and CDR2 FQNEAQ (reference sequence). This CDR3 is 16 amino acids long. The CDR3 spells CASSPTTGGGNNEQFF. The CDR3 DNA reads TGTGCCAGCAGCCCGACCACGGGGGGCGGTAACAATGAGCAGTTCTTC.

CDR3 sequence: CASSPQFMGANQPQHF. The CDR3 DNA sequence: TGTGCCAGCTCACCACAATTTATGGGGGCCAATCAGCCCCAGCATTTT. V gene TRBV18 combines with J gene TRBJ1-5, with D possibly being TRBD1 (6 bases). Germline loops: CDR1 KGHSH, CDR2 LQKENI. Trimming cost V 1 base and J 3 bases, with 13 bases left between them. The CDR3 is 16 residues long. The complete variable domain, with remaining parts taken from reference TRBV18 and TRBJ1-5, reads NAGVMQNPRHLVRRRGQEARLRCSPMKGHSHVYWYRQLPEEGLKFMVYLQKENIIDESGMPKERFSAEFPKEGPSILRIQQVVRGDSAAYFCASSPQFMGANQPQHFGDGTRLSIL.

The table lists this clonotype with a few counts. The chain couples TRBV12-3 or TRBV12-4 to TRBJ1-2, with 7 bases fitting TRBD1. This CDR3 has 14 amino acids. The V gene end was trimmed by 3 bases and the J gene end by 6 bases; junction bases not matched to a gene: 7. The CDR3 region has the DNA TGTGCCAGCAGTTTTGGACGTCAGGGGGATGGCTACACCTTC. Residues: CASSFGRQGDGYTF.

The chain uses TRBV4-1 and TRBJ2-7; no reliable D call. This CDR3 has 14 residues. V lost 0 bases and J lost 6, with 12 bases in between. Per germline, CDR1 MGHRA and CDR2 YSYEKL. DNA of the CDR3: TGCGCCAGCAGCCAAGATAGGGCTAGTGGCGAGCAGTACTTC. It is translated as CASSQDRASGEQYF.

The V and J genes are TRBV11-2 and TRBJ1-2, with D possibly matching TRBD1 (6 bases). The germline V and J ends were trimmed by 0 bases and 0 bases, with 11 bases remaining between them. This CDR3 is built from 16 residues. Germline CDR1 reads SGHAT; CDR2 reads FQNNGV. The CDR3 nucleotides are TGTGCCAGCAGCTTAGATCCGCAGGGGACTAACTATGGCTACACCTTC. It codes for CASSLDPQGTNYGYTF.

This clonotype turned up a few times. The rearrangement joins TRBV12-3 or TRBV12-4 to TRBJ2-3; a weak D match, TRBD1 (5 bases). Trimming removed 2 bases from V and 4 bases from J, with 16 bases in between. CDR3 length equals 16 residues. CDR3 nucleotides: TGTGCCAGCAGTTTACTTAGGGGTTCCACAGCAGATACGCAGTATTTT. This translates into CASSLLRGSTADTQYF.

This chain links TRBV7-6 with TRBJ1-2; D is ambiguous. Germline V gene lookup returns CDR1 SGHVS and CDR2 FNYEAQ. This CDR3 is 13 amino acids long. The germline V and J ends were trimmed by 4 bases and 3 bases, with 9 bases remaining between them. The CDR3 here is CASSSDPDYGYTF. The CDR3 DNA is TGTGCCAGCAGCTCGGACCCTGACTATGGCTACACCTTC. The full variable domain, in which reference TRBV7-6 and TRBJ1-2 provide the parts outside the CDR3, is GAGVSQSPRYKVTKRGQDVALRCDPISGHVSLYWYRQALGQGPEFLTYFNYEAQQDKSGLPNDRFSAERPEGSISTLTIQRTEQRDSAMYRCASSSDPDYGYTFGSGTRLTVV.

In DNA, the CDR3 is TGTGCCAGCAGTTCAGTTCCGGGACGCAGCTCCTACAATGAGCAGTTCTTC. The encoded protein is CASSSVPGRSSYNEQFF. The chain has TRBV12-3 or TRBV12-4 and TRBJ2-1; D tentatively fits TRBD1 or TRBD2 (5 bases each). V was clipped by 4 bases and J by 0 bases, with 16 bases between them. The CDR3 loop spans 17 amino acids.

The DNA for the CDR3 is TGTGCCAGCAGCCTGACGAGGTCAGCAGGACAGCCCCAGCATTTT. Translated: CASSLTRSAGQPQHF. The rearrangement joins TRBV12-3 or TRBV12-4 to TRBJ1-5; D not certain. Trimming cost V 6 bases and J 7 bases, with 19 bases left between them. The CDR3 consists of 15 residues.

The V gene is TRBV6-5, the J gene TRBJ2-7; TRBD2 aligns across 7 bases. Germline CDR1 MNHEY, CDR2 SVGAGI. Losses at the gene ends were 5 bases for V and 3 bases for J; bases not matched to a gene: 7. This CDR3 region has 14 residues. The CDR3 DNA follows: TGTGCCAGCAGTGCCTCAGGGACTAACTACGAGCAGTACTTC. Protein: CASSASGTNYEQYF.

This chain joins TRBV7-9 and TRBJ2-1; 12 nucleotides match TRBD2. V shed 5 bases and J 2 bases; nucleotides not matched to a gene: 4. Germline CDR1 reads SEHNR; CDR2 reads FQNEAQ (reference sequence). The CDR3 is made up of 16 amino acids. As DNA, the CDR3 is TGTGCCAGCAGCGTTACTAGCGGGAGGCCCTACAATGAGCAGTTCTTC. It encodes CASSVTSGRPYNEQFF. The whole variable domain, remainder taken from reference TRBV7-9 and TRBJ2-1, is DTGVSQNPRHKITKRGQNVTFRCDPISEHNRLYWYRQTLGQGPEFLTYFQNEAQLEKSRLLSDRFSAERPKGSFSTLEIQRTEQGDSAMYLCASSVTSGRPYNEQFFGPGTRLTVL.

This clonotype was observed a handful of times. The CDR3 is CASKGWKGEQYF. Written as DNA, the CDR3 is TGTGCCAGCAAGGGCTGGAAAGGCGAGCAGTACTTC. The chain has TRBV6-5 and TRBJ2-7; D is undetermined. Trimming shortened V by 7 bases and J by 6 bases, and 13 bases separated the two germline ends. The CDR3 covers 12 residues. Germline V gives CDR1 MNHEY, CDR2 SVGAGI.

As for this clonotype: One junction end does not reproduce the germline sequence, and a read error may be involved. The rearrangement links TRBV29-1 to TRBJ2-2; D possibly uses TRBD1 or TRBD2 (5 bases each). The CDR3 length is 16 residues. Germline values: CDR1 SQVTM, CDR2 ANQGSEA. In DNA, the CDR3 is TGCAGCGTGGAAGTGGTGTCTGGGGGAAGGGCCGGGGAGCTGTTTTTT. This translates into CSVEVVSGGRAGELFF.

CDR3 protein: CASKEGTGEDEKLFF. DNA of the CDR3: TGCGCCAGCAAGGAAGGGACAGGGGAGGATGAAAAACTGTTTTTT. The chain joins TRBV5-1 to TRBJ1-4; TRBD1 matches at 10 bases. The junction had 8 bases not matched to a gene; V was cut back by 6 bases and J by 6 bases. Looked up from germline, CDR1 is SGHRS and CDR2 is YFSETQ. CDR3 length: 15 residues.

V gene TRBV7-2 combines with J gene TRBJ2-1; 10 bases line up with TRBD2. V gave up 5 bases and J gave up 6 bases; unmatched junction bases: 4. From germline, CDR1 is SGHTA and CDR2 FQGNSA. CDR3 length: 14 amino acids. In DNA form, the CDR3 reads TGTGCCAGCAGCCCTAGACTAGCGGGCAATGAGCAGTTCTTC. The encoded protein is CASSPRLAGNEQFF.

This clonotype has more than one count but fewer than ten. This rearrangement joins TRBV5-1 to TRBJ2-7; D unclear. The J call could be wrong; TRBJ2-5 is a better fit for the DNA end. In germline, CDR1 is SGHRS, CDR2 YFSETQ. The CDR3 is 15 residues long. CDR3 residues: CASSPLLEPSGTQYF. CDR3 nucleotides: TGCGCCAGCAGCCCTTTGTTGGAACCTTCGGGGACCCAGTACTTC.

This clonotype was picked up one time. This sequence joins TRBV4-1 and TRBJ2-1; D is possibly TRBD2 (9 bases). The germline V and J ends were trimmed by 4 bases and 9 bases, with 19 bases remaining between them. The CDR3 consists of 15 residues. CDR1 and CDR2 (germline): MGHRA, YSYEKL. The CDR3 loop is CASSPRGQAGGEQFF. DNA for the CDR3: TGCGCCAGCAGCCCCAGGGGGCAAGCGGGAGGTGAGCAGTTCTTC.